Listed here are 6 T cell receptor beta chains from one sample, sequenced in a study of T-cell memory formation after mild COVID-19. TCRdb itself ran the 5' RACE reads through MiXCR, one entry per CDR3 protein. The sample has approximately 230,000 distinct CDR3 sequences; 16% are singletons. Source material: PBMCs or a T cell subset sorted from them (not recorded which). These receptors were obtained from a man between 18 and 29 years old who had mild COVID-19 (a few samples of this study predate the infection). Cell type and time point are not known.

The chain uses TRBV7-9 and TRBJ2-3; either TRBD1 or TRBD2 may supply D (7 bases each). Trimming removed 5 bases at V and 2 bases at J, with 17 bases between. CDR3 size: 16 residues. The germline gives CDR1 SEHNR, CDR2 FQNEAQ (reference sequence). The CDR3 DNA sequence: TGTGCCAGCAGCCCAGGGGGGGGACAGAACACAGATACGCAGTATTTT. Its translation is CASSPGGGQNTDTQYF.

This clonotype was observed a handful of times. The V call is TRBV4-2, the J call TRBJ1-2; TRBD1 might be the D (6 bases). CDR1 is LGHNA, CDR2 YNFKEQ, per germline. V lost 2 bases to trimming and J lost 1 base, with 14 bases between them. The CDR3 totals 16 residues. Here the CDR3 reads CASSQPRADSNYGYTF. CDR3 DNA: TGTGCCAGCAGCCAACCAAGGGCGGACAGTAACTATGGCTACACCTTC.

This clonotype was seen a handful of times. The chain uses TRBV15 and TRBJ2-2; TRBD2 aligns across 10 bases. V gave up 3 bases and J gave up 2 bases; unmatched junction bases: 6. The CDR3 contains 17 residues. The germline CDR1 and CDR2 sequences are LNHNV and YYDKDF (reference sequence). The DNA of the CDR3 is TGTGCCACCAGCAGGGTAGCGGGGGGCTTTAACACCGGGGAGCTGTTTTTT. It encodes CATSRVAGGFNTGELFF. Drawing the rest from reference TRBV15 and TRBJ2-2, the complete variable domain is DAMVIQNPRYQVTQFGKPVTLSCSQTLNHNVMYWYQQKSSQAPKLLFHYYDKDFNNEADTPDNFQSRRPNTSFCFLDIRSPGLGDTAMYLCATSRVAGGFNTGELFFGEGSRLTVL.

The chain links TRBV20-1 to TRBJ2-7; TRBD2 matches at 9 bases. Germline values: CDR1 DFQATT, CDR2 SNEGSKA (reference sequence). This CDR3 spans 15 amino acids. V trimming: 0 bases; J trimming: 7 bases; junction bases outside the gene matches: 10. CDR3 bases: TGCAGTGCTAGAGATCGCGTTAGCGGGGGAAGTGAGCAGTACGTC. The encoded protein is CSARDRVSGGSEQYV.

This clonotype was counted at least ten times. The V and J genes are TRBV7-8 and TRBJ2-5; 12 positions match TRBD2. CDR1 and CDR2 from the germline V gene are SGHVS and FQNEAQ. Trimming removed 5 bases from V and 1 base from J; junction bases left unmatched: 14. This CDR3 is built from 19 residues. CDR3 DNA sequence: TGTGCCAGCAGCCCAAGATCCGCTAGCGGGGGGGCTCTCCAAGAGACCCAGTACTTC. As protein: CASSPRSASGGALQETQYF.

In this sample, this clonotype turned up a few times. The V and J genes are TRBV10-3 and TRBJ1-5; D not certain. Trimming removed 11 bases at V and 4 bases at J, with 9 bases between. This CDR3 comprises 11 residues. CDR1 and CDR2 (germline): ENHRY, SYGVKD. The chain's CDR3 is CASGPNQPQHF. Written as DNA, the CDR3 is TGTGCCTCCGGACCTAATCAGCCCCAGCATTTT.